The sequence of this T cell receptor (beta chain) was determined in a study of graft-versus-host responses after intestinal transplantation. Produced via immunoSEQ multiplex PCR; TCRdb's table is partial and in-frame only. The sample holds 45,000 to 65,000 clones, 90% to 95% seen once. Concerning this clone: Its antigen remains unidentified.

Germline lookup yields CDR1 MNHNY and CDR2 SVGAGI (reference sequence). The CDR3 consists of 15 residues. V was clipped by 6 bases and J by 2 bases; unmatched bases: 7. This chain uses TRBV6-6 with TRBJ2-5; 9 nucleotides agree with TRBD2. The input for sequencing was unstimulated CD4+ T cells sorted from spleen or lymph node cells, taken before transplant. The source is a human donor who was the organ donor for an intestinal transplant. The CDR3, as DNA: TGTGCCAGCAGAGAGCGGGGGGACCTTCAAGAGACCCAGTACTTC. This sequence encodes CASRERGDLQETQYF.